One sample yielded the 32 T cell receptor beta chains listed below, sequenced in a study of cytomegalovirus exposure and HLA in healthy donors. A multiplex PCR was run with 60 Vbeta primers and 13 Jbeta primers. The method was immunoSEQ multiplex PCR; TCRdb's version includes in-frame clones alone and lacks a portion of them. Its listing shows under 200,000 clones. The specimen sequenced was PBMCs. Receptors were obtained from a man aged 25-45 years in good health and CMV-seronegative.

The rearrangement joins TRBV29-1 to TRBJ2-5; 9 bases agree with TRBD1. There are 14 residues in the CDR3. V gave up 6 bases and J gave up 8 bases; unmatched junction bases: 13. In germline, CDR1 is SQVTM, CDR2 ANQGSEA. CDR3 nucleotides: TGCAGCGTCACCGCACCGGGACAGGGCCCTACCCAGTACTTC. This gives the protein CSVTAPGQGPTQYF.

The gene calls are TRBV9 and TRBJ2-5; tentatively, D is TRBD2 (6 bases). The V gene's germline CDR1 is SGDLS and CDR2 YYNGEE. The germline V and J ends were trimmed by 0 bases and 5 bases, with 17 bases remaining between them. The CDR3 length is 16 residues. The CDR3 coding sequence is TGTGCCAGCAGCGTAGAAGCTAGGAGGGGCTGGGAGACCCAGTACTTC. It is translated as CASSVEARRGWETQYF.

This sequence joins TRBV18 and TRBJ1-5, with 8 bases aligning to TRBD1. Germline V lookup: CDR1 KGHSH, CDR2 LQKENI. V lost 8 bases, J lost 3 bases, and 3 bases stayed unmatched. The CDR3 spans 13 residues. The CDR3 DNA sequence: TGTGCCAGCCGACAGGGGATCAATCAGCCCCAGCATTTT. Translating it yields CASRQGINQPQHF.

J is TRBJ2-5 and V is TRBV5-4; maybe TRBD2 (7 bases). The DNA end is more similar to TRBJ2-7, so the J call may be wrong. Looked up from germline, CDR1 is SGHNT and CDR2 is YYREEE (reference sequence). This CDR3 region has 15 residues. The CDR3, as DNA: TGTGCCAGCAGCCCCGGCGGGGGCATACTCTACGAGCAGTACTTC. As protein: CASSPGGGILYEQYF.

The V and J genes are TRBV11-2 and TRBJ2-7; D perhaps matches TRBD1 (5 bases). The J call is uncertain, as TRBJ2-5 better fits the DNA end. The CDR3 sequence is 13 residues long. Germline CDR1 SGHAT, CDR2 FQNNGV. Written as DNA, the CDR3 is TGTGCCAGCAGCGGTCCACCAGGGGAGACCCAGTACTTC. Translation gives CASSGPPGETQYF.

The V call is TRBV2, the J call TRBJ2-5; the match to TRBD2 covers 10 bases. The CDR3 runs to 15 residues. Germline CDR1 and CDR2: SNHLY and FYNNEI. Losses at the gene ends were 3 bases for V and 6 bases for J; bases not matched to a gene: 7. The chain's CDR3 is CASSEGLAILKTQYF. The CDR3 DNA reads TGTGCCAGCAGTGAGGGACTAGCGATTCTCAAGACCCAGTACTTC.

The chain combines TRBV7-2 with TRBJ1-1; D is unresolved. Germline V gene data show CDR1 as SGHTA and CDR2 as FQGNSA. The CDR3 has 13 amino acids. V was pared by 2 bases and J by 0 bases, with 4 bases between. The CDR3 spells CASSLQMNTEAFF. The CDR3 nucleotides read TGTGCCAGCAGCTTACAAATGAACACTGAAGCTTTCTTT.

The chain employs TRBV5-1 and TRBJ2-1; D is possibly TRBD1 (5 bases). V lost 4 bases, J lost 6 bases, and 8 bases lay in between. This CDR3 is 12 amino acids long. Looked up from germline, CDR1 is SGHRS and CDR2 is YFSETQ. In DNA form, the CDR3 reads TGCGCCAGCAGCGTTGACAGCAATGAGCAGTTCTTC. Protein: CASSVDSNEQFF.

CDR3 bases: TGTGCCAGCGGCGGGACCCCTAGGACCGGGGAGCTGTTTTTT. Translating it yields CASGGTPRTGELFF. The V and J genes are TRBV11-3 and TRBJ2-2, with D maybe TRBD2 (6 bases). CDR3 length equals 14 residues. The germline V gene has CDR1 SGHNT and CDR2 YENEEA. V was clipped by 8 bases and J by 5 bases, with 15 bases between them.

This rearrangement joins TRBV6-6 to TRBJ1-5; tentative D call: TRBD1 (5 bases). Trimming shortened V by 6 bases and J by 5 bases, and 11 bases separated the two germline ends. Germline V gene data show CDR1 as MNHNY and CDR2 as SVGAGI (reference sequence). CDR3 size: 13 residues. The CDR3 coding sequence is TGTGCCAGCAGCTCGGACACTTATCAGCCCCAGCATTTT. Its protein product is CASSSDTYQPQHF.

CDR3 region: CASSPGQGSDNEQFF. CDR3 sequence (DNA): TGTGCCAGTAGTCCCGGACAGGGGAGCGACAATGAGCAGTTCTTC. The chain combines TRBV19 with TRBJ2-1; 9 bases match TRBD1. CDR3 length: 15 amino acids. The germline CDR1 and CDR2 sequences are LNHDA and SQIVND (reference sequence). The junction had 7 bases not matched to a gene; V was cut back by 5 bases and J by 5 bases.

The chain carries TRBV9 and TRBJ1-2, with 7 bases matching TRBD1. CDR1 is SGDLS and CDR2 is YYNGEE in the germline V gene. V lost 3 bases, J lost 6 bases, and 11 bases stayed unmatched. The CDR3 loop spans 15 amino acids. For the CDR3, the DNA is TGTGCCAGCAGCGGAGGACAGGCCGGGATGGATGGCTACACCTTC. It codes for CASSGGQAGMDGYTF.

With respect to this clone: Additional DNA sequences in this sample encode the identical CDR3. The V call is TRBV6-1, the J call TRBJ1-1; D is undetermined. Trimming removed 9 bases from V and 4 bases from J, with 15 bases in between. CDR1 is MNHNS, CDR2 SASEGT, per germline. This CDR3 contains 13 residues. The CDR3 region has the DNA TGTGCCAGTACGTATGTGGGAGGCACTGAAGCTTTCTTT. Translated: CASTYVGGTEAFF.

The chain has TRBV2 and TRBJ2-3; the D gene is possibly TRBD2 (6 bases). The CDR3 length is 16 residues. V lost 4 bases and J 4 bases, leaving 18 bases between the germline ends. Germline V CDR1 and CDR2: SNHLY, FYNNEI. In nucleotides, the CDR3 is TGTGCCAGCAGTGGGGGGACTGGGGGAGGCGCAGATACGCAGTATTTT. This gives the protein CASSGGTGGGADTQYF.

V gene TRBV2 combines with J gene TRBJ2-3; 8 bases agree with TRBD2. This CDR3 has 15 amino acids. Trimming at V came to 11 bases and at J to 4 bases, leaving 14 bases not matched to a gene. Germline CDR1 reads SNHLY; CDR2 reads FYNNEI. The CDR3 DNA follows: TGTGCCGGTCCTCCGGGGGCGGGAGGCCCAGATACGCAGTATTTT. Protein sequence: CAGPPGAGGPDTQYF.

The CDR3 here is CASTYLGRRATYNEQFF. CDR3 in DNA: TGTGCCAGCACCTACCTCGGGCGGCGGGCGACCTACAATGAGCAGTTCTTC. The rearrangement joins TRBV7-9 to TRBJ2-1; the D gene is possibly TRBD2 (5 bases). Deletions cut 7 bases from V and 2 bases from J, with 21 bases between. Germline values: CDR1 SEHNR, CDR2 FQNEAQ (reference sequence). There are 17 residues in the CDR3.

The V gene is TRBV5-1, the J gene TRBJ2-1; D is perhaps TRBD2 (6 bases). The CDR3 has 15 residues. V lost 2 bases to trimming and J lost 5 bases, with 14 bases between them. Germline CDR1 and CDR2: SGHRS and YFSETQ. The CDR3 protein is CASSFRLVRDNEQFF. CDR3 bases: TGCGCCAGCAGCTTCCGACTAGTCCGTGACAATGAGCAGTTCTTC.

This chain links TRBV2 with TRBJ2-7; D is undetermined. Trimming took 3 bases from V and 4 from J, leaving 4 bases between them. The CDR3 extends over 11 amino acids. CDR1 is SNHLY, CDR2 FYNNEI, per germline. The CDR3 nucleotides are TGTGCCAGCAGTGAGGAGTACGAGCAGTACTTC. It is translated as CASSEEYEQYF.

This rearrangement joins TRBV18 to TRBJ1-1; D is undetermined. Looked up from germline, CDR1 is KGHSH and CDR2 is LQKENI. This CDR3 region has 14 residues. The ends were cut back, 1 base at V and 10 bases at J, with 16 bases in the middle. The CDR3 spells CASSPLREHGVAFF. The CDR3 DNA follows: TGTGCCAGCTCACCACTCCGAGAACACGGAGTAGCTTTCTTT. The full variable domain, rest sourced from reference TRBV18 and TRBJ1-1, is NAGVMQNPRHLVRRRGQEARLRCSPMKGHSHVYWYRQLPEEGLKFMVYLQKENIIDESGMPKERFSAEFPKEGPSILRIQQVVRGDSAAYFCASSPLREHGVAFFGQGTRLTVV.

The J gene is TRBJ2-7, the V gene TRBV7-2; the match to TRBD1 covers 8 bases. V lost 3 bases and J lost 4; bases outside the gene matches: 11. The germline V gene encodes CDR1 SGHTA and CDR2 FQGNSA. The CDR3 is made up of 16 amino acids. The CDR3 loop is CASSFSSNRGYYEQYF. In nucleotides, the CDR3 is TGTGCCAGCAGCTTTTCTTCCAACAGGGGGTATTACGAGCAGTACTTC. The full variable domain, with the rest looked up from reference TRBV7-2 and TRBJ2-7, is GAGVSQSPSNKVTEKGKDVELRCDPISGHTALYWYRQSLGQGLEFLIYFQGNSAPDKSGLPSDRFSAERTGGSVSTLTIQRTQQEDSAVYLCASSFSSNRGYYEQYFGPGTRLTVT.

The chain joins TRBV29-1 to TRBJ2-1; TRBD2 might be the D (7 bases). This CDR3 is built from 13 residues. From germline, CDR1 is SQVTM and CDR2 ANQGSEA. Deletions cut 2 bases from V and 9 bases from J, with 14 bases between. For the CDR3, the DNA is TGCAGCGTTGAACCTTCGGGGGGCTTTGAGCAGTTCTTC. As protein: CSVEPSGGFEQFF.

The CDR3 region has the DNA TGTGCCAGCAGCTTATGGACCGGGGGGGACATTCAGTACTTC. Its protein product is CASSLWTGGDIQYF. V and J are TRBV7-9 and TRBJ2-4; TRBD2 matches 8 bases. The CDR3 is 14 residues long. Germline V gene data show CDR1 as SEHNR and CDR2 as FQNEAQ (reference sequence). J lost 8 bases, V lost 2 bases, and 5 bases had no gene match.

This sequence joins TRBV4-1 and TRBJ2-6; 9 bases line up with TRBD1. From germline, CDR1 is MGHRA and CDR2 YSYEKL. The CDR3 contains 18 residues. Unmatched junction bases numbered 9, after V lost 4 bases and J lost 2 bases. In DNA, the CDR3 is TGCGCCAGCAGCCTTCCGGGGACAGGGTCTCCTGGGGCCAACGTCCTGACTTTC. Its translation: CASSLPGTGSPGANVLTF.

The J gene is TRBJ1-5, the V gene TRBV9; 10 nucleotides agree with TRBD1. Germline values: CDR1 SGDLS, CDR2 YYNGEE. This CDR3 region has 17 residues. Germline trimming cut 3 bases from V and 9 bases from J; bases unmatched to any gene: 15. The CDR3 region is CASSADEGTGASWPQHF. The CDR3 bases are TGTGCCAGCAGCGCCGATGAGGGGACAGGGGCGTCGTGGCCCCAGCATTTT.

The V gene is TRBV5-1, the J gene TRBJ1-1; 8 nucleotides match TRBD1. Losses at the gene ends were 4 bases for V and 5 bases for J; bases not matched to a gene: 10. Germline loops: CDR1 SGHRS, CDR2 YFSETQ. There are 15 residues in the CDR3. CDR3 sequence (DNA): TGCGCCAGCAGCGTAGAAGGACAGGGCGGGACTGAAGCTTTCTTT. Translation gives CASSVEGQGGTEAFF.

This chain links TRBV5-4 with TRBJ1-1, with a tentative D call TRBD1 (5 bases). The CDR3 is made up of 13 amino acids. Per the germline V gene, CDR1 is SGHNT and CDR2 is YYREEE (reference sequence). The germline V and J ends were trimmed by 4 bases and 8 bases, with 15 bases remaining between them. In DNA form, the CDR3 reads TGTGCCAGCAGCGCGGACATGAACAGGGAAGCTTTCTTT. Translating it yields CASSADMNREAFF.

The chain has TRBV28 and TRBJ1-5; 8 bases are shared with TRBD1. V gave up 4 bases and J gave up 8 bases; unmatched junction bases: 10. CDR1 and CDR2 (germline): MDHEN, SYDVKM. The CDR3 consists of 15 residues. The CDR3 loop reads CASSSTGEPFKPQHF. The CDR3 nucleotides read TGTGCCAGCAGTTCGACAGGGGAACCATTTAAGCCCCAGCATTTT.

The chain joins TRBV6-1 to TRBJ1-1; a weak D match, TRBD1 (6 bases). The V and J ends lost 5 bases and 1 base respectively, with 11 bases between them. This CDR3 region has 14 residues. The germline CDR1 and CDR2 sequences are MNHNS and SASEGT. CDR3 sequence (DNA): TGTGCCAGCAGTAAAGGACAGTGGAACACTGAAGCTTTCTTT. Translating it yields CASSKGQWNTEAFF.

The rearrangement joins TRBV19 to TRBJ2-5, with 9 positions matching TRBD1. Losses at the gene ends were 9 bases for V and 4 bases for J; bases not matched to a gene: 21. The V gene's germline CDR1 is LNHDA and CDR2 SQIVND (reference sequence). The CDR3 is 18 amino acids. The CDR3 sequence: CASGPNLGQGIRGETQYF. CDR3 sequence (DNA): TGTGCCAGCGGACCGAATTTAGGACAGGGGATTAGAGGAGAGACCCAGTACTTC.

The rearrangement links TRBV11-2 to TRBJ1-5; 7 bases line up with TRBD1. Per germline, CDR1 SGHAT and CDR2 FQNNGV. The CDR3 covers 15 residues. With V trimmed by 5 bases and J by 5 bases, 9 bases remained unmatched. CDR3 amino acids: CASSRTGSNDQPQHF. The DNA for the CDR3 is TGTGCCAGCAGCAGGACAGGTTCTAACGATCAGCCCCAGCATTTT.

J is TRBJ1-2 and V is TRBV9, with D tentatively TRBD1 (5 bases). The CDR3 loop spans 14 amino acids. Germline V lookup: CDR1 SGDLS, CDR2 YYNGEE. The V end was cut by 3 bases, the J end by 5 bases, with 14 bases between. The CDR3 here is CASSDPSDTYGYTF. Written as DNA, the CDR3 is TGTGCCAGCAGCGACCCCTCGGACACATATGGCTACACCTTC.

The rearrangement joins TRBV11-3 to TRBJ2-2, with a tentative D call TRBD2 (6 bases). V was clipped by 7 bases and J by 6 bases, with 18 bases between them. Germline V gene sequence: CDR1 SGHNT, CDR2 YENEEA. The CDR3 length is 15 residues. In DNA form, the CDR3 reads TGTGCCAGCATCCCGGAGGGGAGCGGGCCCGGGGAGCTGTTTTTT. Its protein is CASIPEGSGPGELFF.